These 30 T cell receptor beta chains share one sample of origin, sequenced in a study of high-grade serous ovarian cancer treatment subgroups. Tumor samples were obtained before definitive surgery or chemotherapy. Profiling relied on immunoSEQ multiplex PCR, and the TCRdb table lists in-frame clones only, not all of them. The sample includes roughly 2,800 clones, approximately 70% of them seen just once. The specimen sequenced was tumor tissue. These receptors were collected from a human donor with high-grade serous ovarian cancer.

V and J are TRBV5-8 and TRBJ2-4, with 7 bases lining up with TRBD1. With 4 bases clipped from V and 7 bases from J, the junction kept 11 bases outside the gene matches. The CDR3 contains 15 residues. Germline V gene sequence: CDR1 SGHTS, CDR2 YDEGEE. The CDR3 reads CASSHARQGWNIQYF. CDR3 bases: TGTGCCAGCAGCCACGCCCGACAGGGTTGGAACATTCAGTACTTC.

The chain carries TRBV19 and TRBJ2-1; no firm D call. Per germline, CDR1 LNHDA and CDR2 SQIVND (reference sequence). This CDR3 spans 13 amino acids. V lost 2 bases, J lost 2 bases, and 4 bases lay in between. DNA for the CDR3: TGTGCCAGTAGTATAAACCCCTACAATGAGCAGTTCTTC. This encodes CASSINPYNEQFF.

A note on this clone: One junction end does not reproduce the germline sequence, and a read error may be involved. The chain recombines TRBV7-7 with TRBJ2-5; 8 bases match TRBD1. CDR1 SSHAT and CDR2 FNYEAQ come from the germline V gene (reference sequence). This CDR3 has 13 residues. The CDR3 region has the DNA TGTGCTAGCAGCTTAGACAGGGGCGAGACCCAGTACTTC. Translating it yields CASSLDRGETQYF.

As regards this clone: Other DNA sequences in this sample translate to the same CDR3. The chain employs TRBV23-1 and TRBJ2-5, with no clear D. TRBV23-1 is flagged as an ORF with uncertain function. The CDR3 covers 15 residues. V was pared by 2 bases and J by 5 bases, with 15 bases between. The CDR3 spells CASSQRDRSRETQYF. The CDR3 DNA reads as TGCGCCAGCAGTCAAAGGGATCGTTCGAGGGAGACCCAGTACTTC.

V and J are TRBV28 and TRBJ2-5; 8 bases match TRBD1. Germline V CDR1 and CDR2: MDHEN, SYDVKM. This CDR3 has 14 residues. The J segment lost 1 base and the V segment lost 8 bases, leaving 6 bases of the junction unmatched. This CDR3 reads CASYRQGFQETQYF. The CDR3, as DNA: TGTGCCAGCTATCGACAGGGGTTCCAAGAGACCCAGTACTTC.

V is TRBV11-2 and J is TRBJ2-3; D might be TRBD2 (5 bases). The CDR3 extends over 16 amino acids. V was trimmed by 5 bases and J by 1 base, leaving 16 bases between them. Germline CDR1 reads SGHAT; CDR2 reads FQNNGV. CDR3 loop: CASSDEVLGGTDTQYF. The CDR3 DNA reads as TGTGCCAGCAGCGATGAGGTACTAGGAGGCACAGATACGCAGTATTTT.

V gene TRBV5-8 combines with J gene TRBJ2-7; TRBD2 is a possible D gene (5 bases). CDR3 size: 16 residues. Trimming cost V 4 bases and J 1 base, with 18 bases left between them. The germline V gene encodes CDR1 SGHTS and CDR2 YDEGEE. The CDR3 is CASSRRINRGSYEQYF. CDR3 DNA: TGTGCCAGCAGCCGACGAATAAATCGGGGTTCCTACGAGCAGTACTTC.

V gene TRBV5-1 combines with J gene TRBJ2-7; unclear D gene. The CDR3 runs 14 residues. CDR1 and CDR2 from the germline V gene are SGHRS and YFSETQ. V lost 4 bases to trimming and J lost 2 bases, with 13 bases between them. CDR3 nucleotides: TGCGCCAGCAGCACCCGGGCCCGGACCTACGAGCAGTACTTC. Its protein product is CASSTRARTYEQYF. Full variable domain (outside the CDR3, taken from reference TRBV5-1 and TRBJ2-7): KAGVTQTPRYLIKTRGQQVTLSCSPISGHRSVSWYQQTPGQGLQFLFEYFSETQRNKGNFPGRFSGRQFSNSRSEMNVSTLELGDSALYLCASSTRARTYEQYFGPGTRLTVT.

The chain joins TRBV10-3 to TRBJ1-1; D uncertain. The ends were cut back, 6 bases at V and 7 bases at J, with 12 bases in the middle. Per germline, CDR1 ENHRY and CDR2 SYGVKD. This CDR3 has 12 residues. The CDR3 region is CAIRANSNEAFF. In nucleotides, the CDR3 is TGTGCCATCAGGGCAAACAGTAATGAAGCTTTCTTT.

This clone occurred a few times. V gene TRBV7-2 combines with J gene TRBJ2-7; D possibly uses TRBD1 or TRBD2 (6 bases each). The germline V gene encodes CDR1 SGHTA and CDR2 FQGNSA. This CDR3 has 15 residues. V was pared by 6 bases and J by 3 bases, with 18 bases between. CDR3 in DNA: TGTGCCAGCAGTCCGGGGGCCAGCGGAGACTACGAGCAGTACTTC. It codes for CASSPGASGDYEQYF.

The gene calls are TRBV28 and TRBJ2-1, with a tentative D call TRBD2 (6 bases). This CDR3 is 14 amino acids long. Per the germline V gene, CDR1 is MDHEN and CDR2 is SYDVKM. V lost 6 bases, J lost 7 bases, and 16 bases lay in between. CDR3 nucleotide sequence: TGTGCCAGCAGATCAGCGGGCTTGGGGAATGAGCAGTTCTTC. Translation: CASRSAGLGNEQFF.

This rearrangement joins TRBV28 to TRBJ1-5, with D uncertain. Germline lookup yields CDR1 MDHEN and CDR2 SYDVKM. The V end was cut by 3 bases, the J end by 2 bases, with 8 bases between. This CDR3 contains 14 residues. CDR3 bases: TGTGCCAGCAGTTTCGGTTATCGCAATCAGCCCCAGCATTTT. It specifies CASSFGYRNQPQHF.

The rearrangement joins TRBV11-2 to TRBJ1-1; TRBD1 matches at 8 bases. V gave up 4 bases and J gave up 4 bases; unmatched junction bases: 11. CDR3 length: 16 residues. CDR1 SGHAT and CDR2 FQNNGV come from the germline V gene. The CDR3 here is CASSSGQGVGFTEAFF. The CDR3 bases are TGTGCCAGCAGCTCCGGACAGGGTGTAGGGTTCACTGAAGCTTTCTTT.

This clone has only one observation. This sequence joins TRBV4-1 and TRBJ1-2; D call uncertain. V lost 4 bases and J lost 5, with 14 bases in between. Germline CDR1 is MGHRA and CDR2 is YSYEKL. The CDR3 sequence is 14 residues long. The CDR3 sequence is CASSPSRSGYGYTF. The CDR3 region has the DNA TGCGCCAGCAGCCCATCAAGAAGCGGGTATGGCTACACCTTC.

The CDR3 protein is CASSLNFGGEGYTEAFF. DNA for the CDR3: TGTGCCAGCAGCTTAAATTTTGGGGGCGAGGGATACACTGAAGCTTTCTTT. This chain links TRBV11-2 with TRBJ1-1; perhaps TRBD1 as D (6 bases). V was clipped by 2 bases and J by 3 bases, with 19 bases between them. Germline CDR1 reads SGHAT; CDR2 reads FQNNGV. The CDR3 covers 17 residues. Using reference TRBV11-2 and TRBJ1-1 for the parts outside the CDR3, the full variable domain is EAGVAQSPRYKIIEKRQSVAFWCNPISGHATLYWYQQILGQGPKLLIQFQNNGVVDDSQLPKDRFSAERLKGVDSTLKIQPAKLEDSAVYLCASSLNFGGEGYTEAFFGQGTRLTVV.

The V call is TRBV5-6, the J call TRBJ1-2; D remains unclear. V lost 0 bases and J lost 3, with 12 bases in between. Germline V gene lookup returns CDR1 SGHDT and CDR2 YYEEEE. The CDR3 loop spans 15 amino acids. In DNA, the CDR3 is TGTGCCAGCAGCTTGGGGACCTGGGCCGACTATGGCTACACCTTC. It encodes CASSLGTWADYGYTF.

This chain joins TRBV6-4 and TRBJ2-3, with no clear D. The CDR3 length is 13 residues. V lost 5 bases to trimming and J lost 5 bases, with 11 bases between them. The germline gives CDR1 MRHNA, CDR2 SNTAGT. Here the CDR3 reads CASSQNAKDTQYF. In DNA, the CDR3 is TGTGCCAGCAGTCAAAACGCAAAAGATACGCAGTATTTT.

V is TRBV15 and J is TRBJ1-1; 7 nucleotides agree with TRBD1. There are 15 residues in the CDR3. CDR1 is LNHNV, CDR2 YYDKDF, per germline (reference sequence). Trimming at V came to 0 bases and at J to 3 bases, leaving 4 bases not matched to a gene. CDR3 protein: CATSRDLGQHTEAFF. The CDR3 DNA reads as TGTGCCACCAGCAGAGATCTGGGACAGCACACTGAAGCTTTCTTT.

Comment on this clone: One end of the junction is discordant with germline, which a read error may explain. This chain joins TRBV10-3 and TRBJ2-5; TRBD2 matches 10 bases. Germline V gene sequence: CDR1 ENHRY, CDR2 SYGVKD. The CDR3 spans 15 residues. The CDR3 DNA reads as TGTGCCATCAGTGAGTCATGGACTAGCGGAAGTACCCCGTACTTC. The encoded protein is CAISESWTSGSTPYF.

This clone showed up just a few times. V usage is TRBV7-9 and J usage is TRBJ2-7, with D possibly being TRBD1 or TRBD2 (5 bases each). The CDR3 runs to 14 residues. V lost 2 bases, J lost 4 bases, and 12 bases lay in between. The germline CDR1 and CDR2 sequences are SEHNR and FQNEAQ (reference sequence). CDR3 amino acids: CASSLMGVGYEQYF. CDR3 sequence (DNA): TGTGCCAGCAGCTTAATGGGGGTAGGGTACGAGCAGTACTTC.

This clone was detected only a few times. This chain uses TRBV1 with TRBJ1-2; the table's D call of TRBD1 was not tested on the DNA. TRBV1 is recorded as a pseudogene. CDR3 length: 13 residues. Here the CDR3 reads CTSKGQENYGYTF. In DNA form, the CDR3 reads TGCACCAGCAAGGGACAGGAAAACTATGGCTACACCTTC.

This clone has a single count. The chain combines TRBV11-1 with TRBJ1-6; D may be TRBD1 (6 bases). This CDR3 has 13 amino acids. The V gene's germline CDR1 is SGHAT and CDR2 FQDESV (reference sequence). Trimming cost V 7 bases and J 13 bases, with 17 bases left between them. CDR3 DNA sequence: TGTGCCAGCATCCCGGGGGCCGAGTTGCCCCTCCACTTT. As protein: CASIPGAELPLHF.

This chain links TRBV11-2 with TRBJ2-1, with D possibly being TRBD2 (6 bases). The CDR3 has 14 residues. Germline assignment: CDR1 SGHAT and CDR2 FQNNGV. V dropped 5 bases and J dropped 3 bases, with 11 bases sitting between them. CDR3: CASSGGNDYNEQFF. As DNA, the CDR3 is TGTGCCAGCAGCGGCGGGAATGACTACAATGAGCAGTTCTTC.

This clone occurred a few times. The chain combines TRBV28 with TRBJ2-7; 14 bases agree with TRBD2. This CDR3 spans 16 amino acids. The ends lost 4 bases at V and 2 bases at J; junction bases unmatched: 4. Looked up from germline, CDR1 is MDHEN and CDR2 is SYDVKM. CDR3 nucleotide sequence: TGTGCCAGCAGTTCCCTGGGACTAGCGGGGGCCTACGAGCAGTACTTC. The encoded protein is CASSSLGLAGAYEQYF.

The chain joins TRBV4-1 to TRBJ2-7, with D hard to call. Trimming stripped 0 bases from V and 4 bases from J, with 4 bases between. The CDR3 length is 12 residues. The germline CDR1 and CDR2 sequences are MGHRA and YSYEKL. The CDR3 loop is CASSQDGYEQYF. The CDR3 DNA reads TGCGCCAGCAGCCAAGATGGGTACGAGCAGTACTTC.

The chain joins TRBV5-4 to TRBJ2-7; D is ambiguous. Germline V gene data show CDR1 as SGHNT and CDR2 as YYREEE (reference sequence). CDR3 length: 12 residues. V shed 2 bases and J shed 5 bases, with 8 bases lying between them. CDR3 loop: CASSFGRDEQYF. CDR3 in DNA: TGTGCCAGCAGCTTCGGAAGGGACGAGCAGTACTTC.

Only a few counts were recorded for this clone. This chain uses TRBV4-1 with TRBJ2-7; 8 bases line up with TRBD2. From germline, CDR1 is MGHRA and CDR2 YSYEKL. Trimming at V came to 4 bases and at J to 7 bases, leaving 12 bases not matched to a gene. The CDR3 is 15 amino acids. In DNA, the CDR3 is TGCGCCAGCAGCCGATCCCAGAGCGGGAGAGGTGAGCAGTACTTC. It translates to CASSRSQSGRGEQYF.

The chain carries TRBV6-6 and TRBJ2-1; D may be TRBD2 (7 bases). V gave up 8 bases and J gave up 9 bases, with 11 bases separating them. The CDR3 spans 11 residues. Germline V lookup: CDR1 MNHNY, CDR2 SVGAGI (reference sequence). The CDR3 nucleotides read TGTGCCAGCCGAGGGGGGGGTGAGCAGTTCTTC. As protein: CASRGGGEQFF.

This rearrangement joins TRBV6-1 to TRBJ2-1; TRBD1 agrees at 9 bases. The CDR3 has 14 residues. Per germline, CDR1 MNHNS and CDR2 SASEGT. Germline trimming cut 5 bases from V and 5 bases from J; bases unmatched to any gene: 4. CDR3 loop: CASSSGQGNNEQFF. The CDR3 DNA is TGTGCCAGCAGTTCGGGACAGGGTAACAATGAGCAGTTCTTC.

This clone has only one observation. The chain carries TRBV11-2 and TRBJ1-5; D might be TRBD1 (5 bases). The germline V gene has CDR1 SGHAT and CDR2 FQNNGV. The CDR3 loop spans 15 amino acids. The V and J ends lost 0 bases and 4 bases respectively, with 10 bases between them. The CDR3: CASSLDWGGNQPQHF. DNA of the CDR3: TGTGCCAGCAGCTTAGATTGGGGGGGGAATCAGCCCCAGCATTTT.